This TCR beta chain was sequenced during a study of long-term antiretroviral therapy in people with HIV. Overall study results and limits: Post-treatment diversity went higher with ART but stayed below transplant donor controls. Clonotypes expanded prior to ART showed repertoire dominance at all sampled time points.

Prior to DNA extraction, the samples held roughly 0.85-10 million cryopreserved PBMC. At the survey level, the v3.0 immunoSEQ assay was run. For every sample, sequencing targeted about 40,000-50,000 T-cell genomes. The table came from immunoSEQ multiplex PCR; TCRdb's copy has only in-frame clones and leaves some out. The profile shows about 13,000 clones, 75% to 85% of them singletons. Concerning this clone: The antigen is undetermined.

This CDR3 region has 14 residues. CDR1 and CDR2 (germline): PRHDT, FYEKMQ (reference sequence). Trimming took 4 bases from V and 2 from J; bases not matched to a gene: 2. The receptor was isolated from a middle-aged man with HIV. This specimen was unsorted PBMCs, taken 3.2 years before starting antiretroviral therapy. The gene calls are TRBV13 and TRBJ2-5, with 9 positions matching TRBD1. CDR3 protein: CASSSQGAQETQYF. In nucleotides, the CDR3 is TGTGCCAGCAGCTCACAGGGGGCACAAGAGACCCAGTACTTC.